Here is one T cell receptor beta chain with its context. Its matching antigen is unknown. This entry comes from a study of beta chain features in type 1 diabetes. The sequenced template was cDNA made from the entire isolated RNA. The protocol was immunoSEQ multiplex PCR, while the TCRdb copy is restricted to in-frame clones and leaves out a portion. Here the sample spans 680,000 or so clones, around 15% being singletons. V was trimmed by 6 bases and J by 1 base, leaving 13 bases between them. The CDR3 is 15 residues long. The germline CDR1 and CDR2 sequences are SGHNT and YYREEE (reference sequence). Regarding the study as a whole: Type 1 diabetes patients showed a moderate but significant shortening of TCRB CDR3s in all four CD4+ subsets.

This sequence originates from a man aged 18 to 30 in good health. The chain combines TRBV5-4 with TRBJ2-2, with D perhaps matching TRBD1 (5 bases). Sequenced material: naive CD4+ T cells from blood. CDR3 protein: CASTPKGRNTGELFF. CDR3 sequence (DNA): TGTGCCAGCACCCCGAAGGGGCGGAACACCGGGGAGCTGTTTTTT. The full variable domain, in which reference TRBV5-4 and TRBJ2-2 provide the parts outside the CDR3, is ETGVTQSPTHLIKTRGQQVTLRCSSQSGHNTVSWYQQALGQGPQFIFQYYREEENGRGNFPPRFSGLQFPNYSSELNVNALELDDSALYLCASTPKGRNTGELFFGEGSRLTVL.